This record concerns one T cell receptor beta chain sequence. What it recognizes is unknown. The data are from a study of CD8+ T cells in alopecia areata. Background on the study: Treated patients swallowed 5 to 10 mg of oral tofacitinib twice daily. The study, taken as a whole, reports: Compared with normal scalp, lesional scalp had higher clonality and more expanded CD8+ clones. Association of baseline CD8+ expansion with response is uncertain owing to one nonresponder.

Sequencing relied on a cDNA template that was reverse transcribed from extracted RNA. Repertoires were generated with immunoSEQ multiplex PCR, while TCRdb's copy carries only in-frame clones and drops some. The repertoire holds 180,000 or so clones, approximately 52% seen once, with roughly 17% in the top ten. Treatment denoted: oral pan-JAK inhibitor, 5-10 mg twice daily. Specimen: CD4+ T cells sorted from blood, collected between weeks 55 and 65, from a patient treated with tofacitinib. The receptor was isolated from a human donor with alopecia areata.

CDR3 DNA sequence: TGTGCCGGACTAGAAGGTTGGGTCCTGACTTTC. Amino acids: CAGLEGWVLTF. The chain employs TRBV30 and TRBJ2-6; TRBD2 matches at 7 bases. Germline V lookup: CDR1 GTSNPN, CDR2 SVGIG (reference sequence). There are 11 residues in the CDR3. J gave up 13 bases and V 8 bases, and 8 bases lay outside the gene matches.